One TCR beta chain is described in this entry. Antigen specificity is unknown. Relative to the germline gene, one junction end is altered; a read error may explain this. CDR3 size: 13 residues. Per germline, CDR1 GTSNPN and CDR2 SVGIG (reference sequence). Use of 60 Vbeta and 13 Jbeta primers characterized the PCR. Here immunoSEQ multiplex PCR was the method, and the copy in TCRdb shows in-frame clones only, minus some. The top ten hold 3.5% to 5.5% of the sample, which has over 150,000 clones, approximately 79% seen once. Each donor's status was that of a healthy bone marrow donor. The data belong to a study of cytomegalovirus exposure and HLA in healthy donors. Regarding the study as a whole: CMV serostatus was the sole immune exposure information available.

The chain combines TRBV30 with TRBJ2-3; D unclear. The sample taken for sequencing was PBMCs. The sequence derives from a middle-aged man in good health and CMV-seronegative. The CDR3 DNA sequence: TGTGTCTGGAGTTACTACCGCACAGATACGCAGTATTTT. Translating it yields CVWSYYRTDTQYF.